This T cell receptor beta chain emerged from a study of CD8+CD57+ T cells in acquired aplastic anemia. Study-wide results and caveats: The number of CD8+ CDR3 sequences shared by patients and controls was about 30.

Genomic DNA, serving as template, underwent TCR beta VDJ and CDR3 profiling. TCRdb processed the reads anew with MiXCR; each CDR3 protein has one entry. Among some 220,000 distinct CDR3 sequences, 34% were seen once, and the ten largest hold 0.95% to 1.3%. Of note for this clonotype: Its specificity is not known.

This TCR derives from a human donor in good health, serving as a control. Sequencing input: sorted CD4+, CD8+, or CD8+CD57+ T cells (not recorded which) from PBMCs.

DNA of the CDR3: TGTGCCATCAGTGAAGGACTAGCGGGAGGTAGGAACACCGGGGAGCTGTTTTTT. Translated: CAISEGLAGGRNTGELFF. This rearrangement joins TRBV10-3 to TRBJ2-2; 14 nucleotides agree with TRBD2. CDR3 length: 18 amino acids. J was trimmed by 1 base and V by 3 bases; bases with no gene match: 4. CDR1 is ENHRY and CDR2 is SYGVKD in the germline V gene.